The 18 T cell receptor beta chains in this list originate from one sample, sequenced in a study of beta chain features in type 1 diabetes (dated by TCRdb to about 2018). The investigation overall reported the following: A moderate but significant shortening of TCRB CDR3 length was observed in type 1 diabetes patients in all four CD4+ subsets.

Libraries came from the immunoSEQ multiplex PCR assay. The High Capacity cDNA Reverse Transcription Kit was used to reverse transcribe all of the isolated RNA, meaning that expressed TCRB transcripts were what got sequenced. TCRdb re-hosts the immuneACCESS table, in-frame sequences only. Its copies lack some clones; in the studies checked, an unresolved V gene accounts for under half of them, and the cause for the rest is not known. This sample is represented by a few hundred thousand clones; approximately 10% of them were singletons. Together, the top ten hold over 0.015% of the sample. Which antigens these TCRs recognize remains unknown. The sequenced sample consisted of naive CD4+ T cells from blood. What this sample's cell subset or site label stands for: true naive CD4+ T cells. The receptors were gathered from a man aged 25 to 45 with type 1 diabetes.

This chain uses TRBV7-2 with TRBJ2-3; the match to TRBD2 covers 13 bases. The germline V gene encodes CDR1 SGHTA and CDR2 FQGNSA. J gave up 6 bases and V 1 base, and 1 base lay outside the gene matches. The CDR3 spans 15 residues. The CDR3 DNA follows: TGTGCCAGCAGCTTAGGGGGACTAGCGGGGGATACGCAGTATTTT. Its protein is CASSLGGLAGDTQYF.

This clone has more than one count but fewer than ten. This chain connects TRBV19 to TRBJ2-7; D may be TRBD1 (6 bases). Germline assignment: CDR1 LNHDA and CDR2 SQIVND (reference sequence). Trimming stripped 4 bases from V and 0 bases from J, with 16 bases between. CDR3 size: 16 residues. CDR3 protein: CASSTTGTRGSYEQYF. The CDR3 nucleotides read TGTGCCAGTAGTACAACCGGGACAAGAGGCTCCTACGAGCAGTACTTC.

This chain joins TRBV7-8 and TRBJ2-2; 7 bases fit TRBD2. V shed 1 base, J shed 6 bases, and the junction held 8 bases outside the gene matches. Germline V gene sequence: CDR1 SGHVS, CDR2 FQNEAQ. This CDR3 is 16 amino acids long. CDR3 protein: CASSLERDYKSGELFF. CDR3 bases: TGTGCCAGCAGCTTAGAACGGGACTATAAGTCCGGGGAGCTGTTTTTT.

For the CDR3, the DNA is TGTGCCAGCAGCTCCCATGGGACAGAATACGAGCAGTACTTC. Amino acid sequence: CASSSHGTEYEQYF. This chain uses TRBV7-2 with TRBJ2-7, with 7 bases that match TRBD1. Looked up from germline, CDR1 is SGHTA and CDR2 is FQGNSA. This CDR3 spans 14 amino acids. V was pared by 4 bases and J by 4 bases, with 7 bases of the junction left unmatched.

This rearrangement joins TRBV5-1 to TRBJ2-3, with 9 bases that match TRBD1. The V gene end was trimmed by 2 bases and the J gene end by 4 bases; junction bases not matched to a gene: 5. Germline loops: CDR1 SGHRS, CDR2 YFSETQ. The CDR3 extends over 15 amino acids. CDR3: CASSFMGQGADTQYF. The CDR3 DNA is TGCGCCAGCAGCTTTATGGGACAGGGCGCAGATACGCAGTATTTT. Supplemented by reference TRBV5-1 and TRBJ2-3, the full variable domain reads KAGVTQTPRYLIKTRGQQVTLSCSPISGHRSVSWYQQTPGQGLQFLFEYFSETQRNKGNFPGRFSGRQFSNSRSEMNVSTLELGDSALYLCASSFMGQGADTQYFGPGTRLTVL.

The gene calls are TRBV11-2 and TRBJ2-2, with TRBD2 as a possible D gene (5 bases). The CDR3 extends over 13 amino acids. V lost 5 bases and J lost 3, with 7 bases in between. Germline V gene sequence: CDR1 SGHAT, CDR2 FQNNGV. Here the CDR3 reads CASSEDYTGELFF. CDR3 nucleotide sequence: TGTGCCAGCAGCGAGGACTACACCGGGGAGCTGTTTTTT.

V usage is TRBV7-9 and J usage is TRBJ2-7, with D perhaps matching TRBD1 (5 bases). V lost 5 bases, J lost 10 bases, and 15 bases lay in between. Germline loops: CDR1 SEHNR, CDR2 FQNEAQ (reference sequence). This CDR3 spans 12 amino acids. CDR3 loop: CASSPATQGQYF. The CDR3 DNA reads TGTGCCAGCAGCCCAGCGACTCAGGGACAGTACTTC.

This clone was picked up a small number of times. This CDR3 is CASSVYNEQFF. The CDR3 DNA sequence: TGTGCCAGCAGCGTATACAATGAGCAGTTCTTC. The chain uses TRBV25-1 and TRBJ2-1; no definite D call. V was clipped by 6 bases and J by 4 bases, with 4 bases between them. The CDR3 is made up of 11 amino acids. CDR1 is MGHDK, CDR2 SYGVNS, per germline.

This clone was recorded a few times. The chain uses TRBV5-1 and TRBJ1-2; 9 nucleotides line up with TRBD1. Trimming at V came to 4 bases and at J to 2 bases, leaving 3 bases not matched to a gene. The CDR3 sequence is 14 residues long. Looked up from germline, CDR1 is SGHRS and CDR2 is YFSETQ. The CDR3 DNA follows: TGCGCCAGCAGCCCGGGACAGGGAAACTATGGCTACACCTTC. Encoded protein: CASSPGQGNYGYTF.

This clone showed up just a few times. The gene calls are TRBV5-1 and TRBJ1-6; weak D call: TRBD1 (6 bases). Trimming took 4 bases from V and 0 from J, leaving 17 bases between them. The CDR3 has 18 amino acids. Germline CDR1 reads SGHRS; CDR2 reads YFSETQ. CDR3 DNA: TGCGCCAGCAGCCTCCAGGGCGGGGGCAGCTCCTATAATTCACCCCTCCACTTT. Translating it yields CASSLQGGGSSYNSPLHF.

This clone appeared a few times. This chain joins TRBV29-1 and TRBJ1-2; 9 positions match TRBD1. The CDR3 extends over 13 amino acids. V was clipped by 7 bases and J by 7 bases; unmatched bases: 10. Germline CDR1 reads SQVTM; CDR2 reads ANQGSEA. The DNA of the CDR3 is TGCAGCGCGATTACAGGGGGCGCGCGTGGCTACACCTTC. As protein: CSAITGGARGYTF.

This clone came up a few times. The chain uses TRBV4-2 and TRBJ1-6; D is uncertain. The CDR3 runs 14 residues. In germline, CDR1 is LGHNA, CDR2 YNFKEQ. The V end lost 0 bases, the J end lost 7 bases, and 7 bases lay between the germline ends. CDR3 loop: CASSQDLRNSPLHF. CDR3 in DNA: TGTGCCAGCAGCCAAGATCTCCGGAATTCACCCCTCCACTTT.

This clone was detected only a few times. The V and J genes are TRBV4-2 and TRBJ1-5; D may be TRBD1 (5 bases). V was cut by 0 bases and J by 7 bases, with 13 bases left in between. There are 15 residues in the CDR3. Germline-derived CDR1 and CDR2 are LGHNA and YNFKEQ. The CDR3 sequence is CASSQDLQGRQPQHF. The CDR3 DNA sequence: TGTGCCAGCAGCCAAGATTTGCAGGGAAGGCAGCCCCAGCATTTT.

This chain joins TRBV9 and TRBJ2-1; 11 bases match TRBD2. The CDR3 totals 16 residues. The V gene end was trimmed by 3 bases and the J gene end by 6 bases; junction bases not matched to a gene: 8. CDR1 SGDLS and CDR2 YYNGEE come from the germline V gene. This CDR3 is CASSATSGAGRNEQFF. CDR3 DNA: TGTGCCAGCAGCGCGACTAGCGGGGCGGGGCGCAATGAGCAGTTCTTC.

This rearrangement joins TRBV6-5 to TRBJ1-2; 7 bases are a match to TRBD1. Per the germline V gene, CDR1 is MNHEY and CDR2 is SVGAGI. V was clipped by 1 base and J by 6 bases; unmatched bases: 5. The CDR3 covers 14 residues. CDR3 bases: TGTGCCAGCAGTTACTTTGGGACAGAAGATGGCTACACCTTC. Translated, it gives CASSYFGTEDGYTF.

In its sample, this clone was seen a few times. CDR3 DNA: TGTGCCAGCAGCCGACAGAGCTCCTACAATGAGCAGTTCTTC. Translation gives CASSRQSSYNEQFF. This chain links TRBV9 with TRBJ2-1; D possibly corresponds to TRBD1 (5 bases). CDR3 length: 14 amino acids. Trimming removed 4 bases from V and 0 bases from J, with 8 bases in between. Germline V gives CDR1 SGDLS, CDR2 YYNGEE.

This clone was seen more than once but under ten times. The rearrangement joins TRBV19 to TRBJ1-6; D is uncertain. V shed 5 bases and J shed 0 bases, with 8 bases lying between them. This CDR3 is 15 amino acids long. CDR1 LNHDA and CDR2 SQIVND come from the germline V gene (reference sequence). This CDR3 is CASSPRSSYNSPLHF. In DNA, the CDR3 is TGTGCCAGTAGTCCCCGGAGCTCCTATAATTCACCCCTCCACTTT.

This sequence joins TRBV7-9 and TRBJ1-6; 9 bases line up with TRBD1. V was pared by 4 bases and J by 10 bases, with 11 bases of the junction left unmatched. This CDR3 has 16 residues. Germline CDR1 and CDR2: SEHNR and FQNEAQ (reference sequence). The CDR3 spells CASSSSAGTGRSPLHF. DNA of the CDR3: TGTGCCAGCAGCTCGTCGGCCGGGACAGGGAGGTCACCCCTCCACTTT.